The rows below give T cell receptor beta chains drawn from one sample of a study of Graves' ophthalmopathy and Graves' hyperthyroidism. MiXCR, applied by TCRdb to the multiplex PCR reads, yields one record per CDR3 protein. Of approximately 700,000 distinct CDR3 sequences listed, 40% are singletons. The source material was peripheral blood. Receptors were obtained from an adult man with Graves' ophthalmopathy. The CDR3 runs from the conserved cysteine through the conserved F or W. D genes are given only for firm matches. For some rows the clone size is stated as once, few or many, or as a class when expanded; others skip it.

V	length	D	J	size	DNA	CDR3
TRBV29-1	13	TRBD2	TRBJ2-5	few	TGCAGCGTTGGACTAGCGGGGGGAGAGACCCAGTACTTC	CSVGLAGGETQYF
TRBV4-3	16	NA	TRBJ1-2	NA	TGCGCCAGCAGCCAAGATCGCGGGGCCACAGTATCTGGCTACACCTTC	CASSQDRGATVSGYTF
TRBV19	15	NA	TRBJ1-5	NA	TGTGCCAGTAGTGCACAGGATTATAGCAATCAGCCCCAGCATTTT	CASSAQDYSNQPQHF
TRBV7-9	17	NA	TRBJ2-2	NA	TGTGCCAGCAGCTCAGGACAAGCCTCAAGCTTAGGCGGGGAGCTGTTTTTT	CASSSGQASSLGGELFF
TRBV11-2	16	TRBD1	TRBJ2-5	NA	TGTGCCTGGAGGGATTACCCGGACAGGGGGCGAGAGACCCAGTACTTC	CAWRDYPDRGRETQYF
TRBV25-1	13	NA	TRBJ1-1	NA	TGTGCCAGCAGTTCAAAACAGTACACTGAAGCTTTCTTT	CASSSKQYTEAFF
TRBV14	14	NA	TRBJ2-5	many	TGTGCCAGCAGCCAAGATACACTACCCGAGACCCAGTACTTC	CASSQDTLPETQYF
TRBV25-1	13	NA	TRBJ2-5	many	TGTGCCAGCAGTGGCTGGGGCAAAGAGACCCAGTACTTC	CASSGWGKETQYF
TRBV9	15	NA	TRBJ2-5	NA	TGTGCCAGCAGTCAGACGTCCGGACAGAAAGAGACCCAGTACTTC	CASSQTSGQKETQYF
TRBV11-2	15	NA	TRBJ1-2	few	TGTGCCAGCAGCCCAGTGAGAGGGGCTCCCTATGGCTACACCTTC	CASSPVRGAPYGYTF
TRBV29-1	15	TRBD1	TRBJ1-2	many	TGCAGCGCAAAAAAGGACAGGGGCGCTAACTATGGCTACACCTTC	CSAKKDRGANYGYTF
TRBV4-3	13	NA	TRBJ1-2	few	TGCGCCAGCCTCCTCGGAAAAATGAAGGGCTACACCTTC	CASLLGKMKGYTF
TRBV2	14	NA	TRBJ1-2	NA	TGTGCCAGCAGCTACAGGGTGGCTTGGTATGGCTACACCTTC	CASSYRVAWYGYTF
TRBV7-9	13	NA	TRBJ2-5	NA	TGTGCCAGCAGCTTTTTTGAGGGGGATGTCCAGTACTTC	CASSFFEGDVQYF
TRBV19	15	NA	TRBJ2-7	NA	TGTGCCAGTAGTTCCACCGGGCCTACTTTGATCGAGCAGTACTTC	CASSSTGPTLIEQYF
TRBV10-3	15	NA	TRBJ1-1	few	TGTGCCAGCAGTTACTATCCAAGAATGAACACTGAAGCTTTCTTT	CASSYYPRMNTEAFF
TRBV10-3	12	TRBD1	TRBJ1-1	many	TGTGCCATCGGGACAGCGAACACTGAAGCTTTCTTT	CAIGTANTEAFF
TRBV10-3	14	NA	TRBJ2-7	NA	TGTGCCAGCGCCTACAAGGACGGCTCGCACGAGCAGTACTTC	CASAYKDGSHEQYF
TRBV6-5	13	NA	TRBJ2-5	NA	TGTGCCAGCAGTTACTGGAGGGGAGAGACCCAGTACTTC	CASSYWRGETQYF
TRBV29-1	13	NA	TRBJ2-2	many	TGCAGCGTCGAGGACCCTACAGGCGGGGAGCTGTTTTTT	CSVEDPTGGELFF
TRBV15	15	NA	TRBJ1-5	NA	TGTGCCACCAGCAGAGCGGGCACCCGCAATCAGCCCCAGCATTTT	CATSRAGTRNQPQHF
TRBV9	13	NA	TRBJ2-2	NA	TGTGCCAGCAGCGTAGTCGGGTCCGGGGAGCTGTTTTTT	CASSVVGSGELFF
TRBV11-1	17	NA	TRBJ2-6	NA	TGTGCCAGCAGCCCTATCAGCAGTTCCTCTGGGGCCAACGTCCTGACTTTC	CASSPISSSSGANVLTF
TRBV10-3	15	TRBD1	TRBJ2-5	NA	TGTGCCAGCAGCTCAGGACGACAGGGTCGGGAGACCCAGTACTTC	CASSSGRQGRETQYF
TRBV25-1	13	TRBD1	TRBJ1-5	NA	TGTGCCAACGCCAGACAGGGGTTTCAGCCCCAGCATTTT	CANARQGFQPQHF
TRBV7-6	15	TRBD2	TRBJ2-7	many	TGTGCCAGCAGCTTGGGGGGGACGAACGGGTACGAGCAGTACTTC	CASSLGGTNGYEQYF
TRBV7-9	17	TRBD1	TRBJ2-5	few	TGTGCCAGCAGCTTGGGACAGGGGGCCCTACCAAAAGAGACCCAGTACTTC	CASSLGQGALPKETQYF
TRBV29-1	12	NA	TRBJ2-5	NA	TGCAGCGTTGAAGGGGGCGAAGAGACCCAGTACTTC	CSVEGGEETQYF
TRBV27	13	NA	TRBJ1-1	NA	TGTGCCAGCAGACGGTCATTTGGGACTGAAGCTTTCTTT	CASRRSFGTEAFF
TRBV20-1	12	NA	TRBJ2-2	NA	TGCAGTGCTGATAGCCGAACCGGGGAGCTGTTTTTT	CSADSRTGELFF
TRBV29-1	13	NA	TRBJ1-2	many	TGCAGCGGTGAACGGGAATCTAACTATGGCTACACCTTC	CSGERESNYGYTF
TRBV4-2	18	NA	TRBJ2-2	NA	TGTGCCAGCAGCCCACACTGGGCCTTCACGACGAGCACCGGGGAGCTGTTTTTT	CASSPHWAFTTSTGELFF
TRBV7-2	15	NA	TRBJ2-7	NA	TGTGCCAGCAGCCCGGGACCGGGGAACTACCCGGGGCAGTACTTC	CASSPGPGNYPGQYF
TRBV5-8	16	TRBD2	TRBJ2-7	NA	TGTGCCAGCAGCATTGAGGGGAGCCCGGGAGGGTACGAGCAGTACTTC	CASSIEGSPGGYEQYF
TRBV2	15	TRBD1	TRBJ2-7	few	TGTGCCAGCAGTCTAGTACAGGGGGACTCCTACGAGCAGTACTTC	CASSLVQGDSYEQYF
TRBV24-1	17	NA	TRBJ1-5	many	TGTGCCACCAGTGATTCCGCGAGGACCGGAGTAAATCAGCCCCAGCATTTT	CATSDSARTGVNQPQHF
TRBV4-1	15	NA	TRBJ1-5	NA	TGCGCCAGCAGCCCAATAGAGACGGGGAATCAGCCCCAGCATTTT	CASSPIETGNQPQHF
TRBV10-3	15	NA	TRBJ2-7	many	TGTGCCATCAGTGAGTGGGGCGGACTCTCTATGGAGCAGTACTTC	CAISEWGGLSMEQYF
TRBV15	15	NA	TRBJ1-3	many	TGTGCCACCAGCAGAGATACGGGCTCTGGAAACACCATATATTTT	CATSRDTGSGNTIYF
TRBV20-1	14	TRBD1	TRBJ1-2	NA	TGCAGTGCTAGACCGCTAGACAGGGATTTGGGCTACACCTTC	CSARPLDRDLGYTF
TRBV20-1	15	NA	TRBJ1-5	few	TGCAGTGCTAAGGCAGGGGTGGTTGGCAATCAGCCCCAGCATTTT	CSAKAGVVGNQPQHF
TRBV5-6	14	NA	TRBJ2-5	NA	TGTGCCAGCAGCTTGTTTGGTTTCCAAGAGACCCAGTACTTC	CASSLFGFQETQYF
TRBV29-1	13	NA	TRBJ2-5	once	TGCAGCGTTGGGCGGACAGTCCAAGAGACCCAGTACTTC	CSVGRTVQETQYF
TRBV7-9	17	TRBD1	TRBJ1-2	NA	TGTGCCAGCAGCTCCTATGAGGGACAGGGAGTCCTCTATGGCTACACCTTC	CASSSYEGQGVLYGYTF
TRBV9	14	NA	TRBJ1-2	many	TGTGCCAGCAGCCCTAGGACAGCAAACTATGGCTACACCTTC	CASSPRTANYGYTF
TRBV11-2	14	NA	TRBJ1-1	NA	TGTGCCAGCAGCCTTTATCAGGTTAACACTGAAGCTTTCTTT	CASSLYQVNTEAFF
TRBV24-1	13	NA	TRBJ2-2	many	TGTGCCACCAGTGAAGCTAGAACCGGGGAGCTGTTTTTT	CATSEARTGELFF
TRBV7-6	16	TRBD1	TRBJ2-5	NA	TGTGCTAGCAGCCCTACCGGGACAGGTGCCCAAGAGACCCAGTACTTC	CASSPTGTGAQETQYF
TRBV20-1	14	TRBD1	TRBJ1-5	many	TGCAGTGCTAGAGGTACAGGGGAAGGGCAGCCCCAGCATTTT	CSARGTGEGQPQHF
TRBV30	14	NA	TRBJ1-2	NA	TGTGCCTGGAGTGCAACCTTAACAGGAGGAGGCTACACCTTC	CAWSATLTGGGYTF
TRBV20-1	14	TRBD1	TRBJ2-5	few	TGCAGTGCTAGAGATGGCCAGGGGGCGCAGACCCAGTACTTC	CSARDGQGAQTQYF
TRBV29-1	17	TRBD1	TRBJ1-4	NA	TGCAGCGTTGAAGATCAAGGGACAGGTCAAATACTGGGAAAACTGTTTTTT	CSVEDQGTGQILGKLFF
TRBV7-9	19	NA	TRBJ1-6	NA	TGTGCCAGCAGAGGCCTTCGACGGGGGGGAGGAGTGGTGAATTCACCCCTCCACTTT	CASRGLRRGGGVVNSPLHF
TRBV7-9	11	NA	TRBJ2-5	NA	TGTGCCAGCAGCTTAGACAGGGCCCAGTACTTC	CASSLDRAQYF